A selection of T cell receptor beta chains follows, all from one sample in a study of blood T cell repertoires in COVID-19. The repertoire was sequenced with immunoSEQ multiplex PCR; TCRdb's copy has only in-frame clones and lacks some. The table records around 250,000 clones, 80% to 90% of them present only once. Sequencing was performed on peripheral blood. The receptors were sampled from an elderly man with acute or convalescent COVID-19. Each CDR3 is given with its conserved first and last residue. A D gene is named only where the DNA matches it firmly. The size of a clone is reported for some rows only, either as once, few or many, or as a class for expanded clones.

clone_size j_call v_call cdr3_length d_call cdr3_aa cdr3_nt
. TRBJ1-2 TRBV5-4 13 . CASSLFGGGGYTF TGTGCCAGCAGCTTGTTTGGGGGCGGTGGCTACACCTTC
. TRBJ2-1 TRBV5-1 18 TRBD2 CASSLAGLAGVLYNEQFF TGCGCCAGCAGCTTGGCCGGACTAGCGGGAGTTCTCTACAATGAGCAGTTCTTC
. TRBJ2-7 TRBV21-1 13 . CASSPRDRGEQYF TGTGCCAGCAGCCCGCGGGATCGCGGCGAGCAGTACTTC
. TRBJ2-1 TRBV7-3 15 TRBD2 CASSAFSGNAGEQFF TGTGCCAGCAGCGCTTTTAGCGGGAACGCGGGTGAGCAGTTCTTC
. TRBJ1-2 TRBV19 14 . CASSIPNGDYGYTF TGTGCCAGTAGTATTCCCAACGGAGACTATGGCTACACCTTC
. TRBJ2-2 TRBV11-2 15 TRBD2 CASSTGTRNTGELFF TGTGCCAGCAGCACGGGGACTAGAAACACCGGGGAGCTGTTTTTT
. TRBJ1-2 TRBV28 13 . CASISGQGHGYTF TGTGCCAGCATATCGGGGCAGGGGCATGGCTACACCTTC
. TRBJ1-3 TRBV5-1 15 . CASSLGQLSGNTIYF TGCGCCAGCAGCTTGGGACAGCTCTCTGGAAACACCATATATTTT
once TRBJ2-5 TRBV5-8 13 TRBD2 CASSGNGRETQYF TGTGCCAGCAGCGGGAACGGGAGGGAGACCCAGTACTTC
. TRBJ2-7 TRBV28 13 . CASGMGQTYEQYF TGTGCCAGCGGTATGGGGCAAACCTACGAGCAGTACTTC
. TRBJ2-1 TRBV14 15 . CASSQDHARYNEQFF TGTGCCAGCAGCCAAGATCACGCGCGTTACAATGAGCAGTTCTTC
. TRBJ2-1 TRBV30 15 TRBD1 CAWSPGQGPYNEQFF TGTGCCTGGAGTCCAGGACAGGGCCCCTACAATGAGCAGTTCTTC
. TRBJ1-5 TRBV4-2 16 TRBD1 CASSQKGTGGNQPQHF TGTGCCAGCAGCCAAAAAGGGACAGGGGGCAATCAGCCCCAGCATTTT
. TRBJ1-1 TRBV6-5 14 . CASGEGNRNTEAFF TGTGCCAGCGGGGAGGGGAACCGGAACACTGAAGCTTTCTTT
. TRBJ2-1 TRBV12-3/TRBV12-4 12 TRBD1 CASSSDRASQFF TGTGCCAGCAGTTCAGACAGGGCATCACAGTTCTTC
. TRBJ2-2 TRBV7-8 17 TRBD1 CASSLVGQGVPIGELFF TGTGCCAGCAGCTTAGTGGGCCAGGGGGTTCCCATCGGGGAGCTGTTTTTT
. TRBJ2-7 TRBV6-5 14 TRBD2 CASSTGGAYYEQYF TGTGCCAGCAGTACGGGGGGGGCATACTACGAGCAGTACTTC
. TRBJ2-7 TRBV2 15 TRBD1 CASSEGTGGAYEQYF TGTGCCAGCAGTGAGGGGACAGGGGGGGCCTACGAGCAGTACTTC